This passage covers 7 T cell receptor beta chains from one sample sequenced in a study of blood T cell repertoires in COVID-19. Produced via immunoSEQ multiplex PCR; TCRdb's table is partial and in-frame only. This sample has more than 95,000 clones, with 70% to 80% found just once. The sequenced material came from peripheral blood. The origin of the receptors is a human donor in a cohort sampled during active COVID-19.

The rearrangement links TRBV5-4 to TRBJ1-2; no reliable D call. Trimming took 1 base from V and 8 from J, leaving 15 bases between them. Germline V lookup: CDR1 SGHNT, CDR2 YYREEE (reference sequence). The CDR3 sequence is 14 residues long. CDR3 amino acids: CASSLNARGGGYTF. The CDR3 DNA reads TGTGCCAGCAGCTTGAATGCCCGTGGAGGAGGCTACACCTTC.

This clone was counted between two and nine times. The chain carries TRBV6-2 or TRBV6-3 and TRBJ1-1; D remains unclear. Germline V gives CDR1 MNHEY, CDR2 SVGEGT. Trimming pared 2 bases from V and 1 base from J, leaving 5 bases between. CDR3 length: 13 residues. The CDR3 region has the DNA TGTGCCAGCAGTTACGTCTCGAACACTGAAGCTTTCTTT. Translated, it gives CASSYVSNTEAFF.

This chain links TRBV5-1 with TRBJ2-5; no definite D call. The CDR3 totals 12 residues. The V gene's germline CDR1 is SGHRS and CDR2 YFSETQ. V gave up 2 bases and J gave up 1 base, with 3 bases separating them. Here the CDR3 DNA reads TGCGCCAGCAGCTTCGGCCAAGAGACCCAGTACTTC. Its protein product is CASSFGQETQYF.

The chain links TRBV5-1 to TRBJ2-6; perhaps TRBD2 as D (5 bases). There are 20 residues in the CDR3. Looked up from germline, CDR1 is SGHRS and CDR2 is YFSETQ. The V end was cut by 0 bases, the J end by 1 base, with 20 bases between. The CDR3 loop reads CASSLEALQRQASGANVLTF. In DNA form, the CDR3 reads TGCGCCAGCAGCTTGGAGGCGTTGCAGCGGCAGGCTTCTGGGGCCAACGTCCTGACTTTC.

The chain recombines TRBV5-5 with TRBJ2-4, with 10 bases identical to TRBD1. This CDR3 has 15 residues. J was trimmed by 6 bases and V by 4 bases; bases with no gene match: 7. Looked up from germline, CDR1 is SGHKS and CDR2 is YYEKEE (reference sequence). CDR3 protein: CASSRAGTGVNIQYF. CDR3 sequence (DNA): TGTGCCAGCAGCAGAGCAGGGACAGGGGTAAACATTCAGTACTTC.

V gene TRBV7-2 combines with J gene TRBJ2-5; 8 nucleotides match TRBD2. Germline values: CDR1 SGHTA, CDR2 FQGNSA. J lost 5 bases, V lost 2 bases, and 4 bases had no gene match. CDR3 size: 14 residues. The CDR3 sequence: CASSLQRGIETQYF. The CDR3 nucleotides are TGTGCCAGCAGCTTACAGCGGGGGATTGAGACCCAGTACTTC.

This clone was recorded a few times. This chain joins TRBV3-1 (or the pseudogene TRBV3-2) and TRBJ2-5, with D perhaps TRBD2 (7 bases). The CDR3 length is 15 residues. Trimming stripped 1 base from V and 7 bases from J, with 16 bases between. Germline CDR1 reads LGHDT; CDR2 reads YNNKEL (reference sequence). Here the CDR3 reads CASSQGGHSGGTQYF. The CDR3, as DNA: TGTGCCAGCAGCCAAGGGGGACACTCGGGGGGGACCCAGTACTTC.